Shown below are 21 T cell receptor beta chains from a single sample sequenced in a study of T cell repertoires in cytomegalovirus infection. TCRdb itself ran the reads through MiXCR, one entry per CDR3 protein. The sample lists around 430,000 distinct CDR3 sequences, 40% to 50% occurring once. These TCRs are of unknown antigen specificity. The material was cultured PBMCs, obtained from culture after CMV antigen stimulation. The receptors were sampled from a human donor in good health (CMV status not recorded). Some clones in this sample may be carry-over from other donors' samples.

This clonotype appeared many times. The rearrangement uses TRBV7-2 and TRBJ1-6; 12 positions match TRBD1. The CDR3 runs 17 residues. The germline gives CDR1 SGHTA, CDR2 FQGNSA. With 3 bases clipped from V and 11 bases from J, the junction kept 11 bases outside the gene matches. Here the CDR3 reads CASSFFGTGGARPPLHF. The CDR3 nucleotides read TGTGCCAGCAGCTTTTTCGGGACAGGGGGCGCGAGGCCACCCCTCCACTTT. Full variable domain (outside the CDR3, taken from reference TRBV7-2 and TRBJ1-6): GAGVSQSPSNKVTEKGKDVELRCDPISGHTALYWYRQSLGQGLEFLIYFQGNSAPDKSGLPSDRFSAERTGGSVSTLTIQRTQQEDSAVYLCASSFFGTGGARPPLHFGNGTRLTVT.

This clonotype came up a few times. The CDR3 sequence: CASSAGGAGGKPPQETQYF. The CDR3 coding sequence is TGTGCCAGCAGTGCCGGGGGAGCGGGGGGCAAACCCCCCCAAGAGACCCAGTACTTC. The chain joins TRBV6-5 to TRBJ2-5, with TRBD2 matching 9 bases. The V gene's germline CDR1 is MNHEY and CDR2 SVGAGI. CDR3 length equals 19 residues. The V gene end was trimmed by 5 bases and the J gene end by 1 base; junction bases not matched to a gene: 17.

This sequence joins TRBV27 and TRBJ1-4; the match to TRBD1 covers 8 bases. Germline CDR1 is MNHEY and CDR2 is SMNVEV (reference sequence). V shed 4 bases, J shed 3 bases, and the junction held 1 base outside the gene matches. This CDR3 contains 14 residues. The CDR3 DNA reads TGTGCCAGCAGTTGGACAGGGTCTAATGAAAAACTGTTTTTT. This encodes CASSWTGSNEKLFF. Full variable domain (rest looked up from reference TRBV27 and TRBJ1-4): EAQVTQNPRYLITVTGKKLTVTCSQNMNHEYMSWYRQDPGLGLRQIYYSMNVEVTDKGDVPEGYKVSRKEKRNFPLILESPSPNQTSLYFCASSWTGSNEKLFFGSGTQLSVL.

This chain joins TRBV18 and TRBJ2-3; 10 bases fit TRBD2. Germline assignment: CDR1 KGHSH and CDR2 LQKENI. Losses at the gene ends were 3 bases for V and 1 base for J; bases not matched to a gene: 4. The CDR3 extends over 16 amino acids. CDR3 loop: CASSPLAGAGTDTQYF. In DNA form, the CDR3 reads TGTGCCAGCTCACCCCTAGCGGGAGCGGGCACAGATACGCAGTATTTT. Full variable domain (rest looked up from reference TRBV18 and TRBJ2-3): NAGVMQNPRHLVRRRGQEARLRCSPMKGHSHVYWYRQLPEEGLKFMVYLQKENIIDESGMPKERFSAEFPKEGPSILRIQQVVRGDSAAYFCASSPLAGAGTDTQYFGPGTRLTVL.

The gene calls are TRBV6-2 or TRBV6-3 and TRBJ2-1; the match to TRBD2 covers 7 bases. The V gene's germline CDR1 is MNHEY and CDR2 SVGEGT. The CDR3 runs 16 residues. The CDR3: CACFPIAGSIYNEQFF. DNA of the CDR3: TGTGCGTGCTTTCCAATAGCGGGTTCGATATACAATGAGCAGTTCTTC.

The CDR3 sequence is CASSKGGGGETQYF. In DNA, the CDR3 is TGTGCCAGCAGCAAAGGGGGGGGAGGGGAGACCCAGTACTTC. The gene calls are TRBV11-2 and TRBJ2-5; perhaps TRBD2 as D (7 bases). The CDR3 is made up of 14 amino acids. V was trimmed by 5 bases and J by 5 bases, leaving 15 bases between them. CDR1 and CDR2 (germline): SGHAT, FQNNGV.

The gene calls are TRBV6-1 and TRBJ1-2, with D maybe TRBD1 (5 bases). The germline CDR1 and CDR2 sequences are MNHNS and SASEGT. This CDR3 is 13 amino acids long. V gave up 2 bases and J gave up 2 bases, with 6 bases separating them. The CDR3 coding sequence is TGTGCCAGCAGTGAACAGGGAAACTATGGCTACACCTTC. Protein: CASSEQGNYGYTF.

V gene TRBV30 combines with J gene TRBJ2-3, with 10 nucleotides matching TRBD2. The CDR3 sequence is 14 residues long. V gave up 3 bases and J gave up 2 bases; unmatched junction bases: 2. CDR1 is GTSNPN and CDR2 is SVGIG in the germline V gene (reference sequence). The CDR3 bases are TGTGCCTGGAGGGGACTAGCGCACACAGATACGCAGTATTTT. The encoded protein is CAWRGLAHTDTQYF.

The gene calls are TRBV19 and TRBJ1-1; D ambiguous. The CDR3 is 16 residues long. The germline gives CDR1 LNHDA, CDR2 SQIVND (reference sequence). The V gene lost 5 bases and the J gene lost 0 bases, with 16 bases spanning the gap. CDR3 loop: CASSSAGRRLNTEAFF. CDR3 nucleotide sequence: TGTGCCAGTAGTTCGGCAGGCCGCAGATTGAACACTGAAGCTTTCTTT.

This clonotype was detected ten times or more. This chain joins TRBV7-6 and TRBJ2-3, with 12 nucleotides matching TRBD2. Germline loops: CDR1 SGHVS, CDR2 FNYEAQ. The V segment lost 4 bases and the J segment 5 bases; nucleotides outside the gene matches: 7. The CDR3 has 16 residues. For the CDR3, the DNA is TGTGCCAGCAGCTCCCGACTAGCGGGAGTCGGAGATACGCAGTATTTT. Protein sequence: CASSSRLAGVGDTQYF.

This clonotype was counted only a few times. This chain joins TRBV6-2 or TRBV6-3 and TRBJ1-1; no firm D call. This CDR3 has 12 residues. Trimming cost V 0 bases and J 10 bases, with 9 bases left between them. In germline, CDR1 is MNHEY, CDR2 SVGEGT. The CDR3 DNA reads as TGTGCCAGCAGTTACTCCCAGACGGTAGCTTTCTTT. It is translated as CASSYSQTVAFF.

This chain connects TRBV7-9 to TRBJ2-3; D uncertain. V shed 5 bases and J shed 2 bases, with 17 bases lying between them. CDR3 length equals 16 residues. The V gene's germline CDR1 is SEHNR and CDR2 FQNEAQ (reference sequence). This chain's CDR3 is CASSPVREKYTDTQYF. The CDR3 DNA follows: TGTGCCAGCAGCCCTGTTAGGGAAAAATACACAGATACGCAGTATTTT.

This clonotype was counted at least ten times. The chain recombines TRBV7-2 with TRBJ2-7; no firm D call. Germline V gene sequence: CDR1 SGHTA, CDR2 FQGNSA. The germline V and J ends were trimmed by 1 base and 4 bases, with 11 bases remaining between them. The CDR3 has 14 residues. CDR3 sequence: CASSLGSGQYEQYF. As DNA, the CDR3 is TGTGCCAGCAGCTTAGGGTCGGGTCAGTACGAGCAGTACTTC.

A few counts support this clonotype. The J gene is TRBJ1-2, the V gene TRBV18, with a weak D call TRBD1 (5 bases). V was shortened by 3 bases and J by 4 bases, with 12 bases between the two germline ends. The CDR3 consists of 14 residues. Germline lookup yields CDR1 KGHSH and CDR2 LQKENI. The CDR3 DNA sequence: TGTGCCAGCTCACCCGGCGGGACTCGCTATGGCTACACCTTC. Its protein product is CASSPGGTRYGYTF. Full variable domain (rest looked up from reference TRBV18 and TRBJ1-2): NAGVMQNPRHLVRRRGQEARLRCSPMKGHSHVYWYRQLPEEGLKFMVYLQKENIIDESGMPKERFSAEFPKEGPSILRIQQVVRGDSAAYFCASSPGGTRYGYTFGSGTRLTVV.

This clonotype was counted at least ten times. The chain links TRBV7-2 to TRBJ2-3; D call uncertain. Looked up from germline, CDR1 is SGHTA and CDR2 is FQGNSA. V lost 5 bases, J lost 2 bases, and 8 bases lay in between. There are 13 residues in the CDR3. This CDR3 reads CASSPGFTDTQYF. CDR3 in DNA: TGTGCCAGCAGCCCTGGATTCACAGATACGCAGTATTTT.

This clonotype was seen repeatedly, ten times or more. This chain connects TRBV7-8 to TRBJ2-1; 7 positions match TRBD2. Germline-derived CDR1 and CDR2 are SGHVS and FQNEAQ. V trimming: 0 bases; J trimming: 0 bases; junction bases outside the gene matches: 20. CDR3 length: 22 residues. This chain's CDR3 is CASSLARSLAVYRLDSYNEQFF. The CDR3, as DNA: TGTGCCAGCAGCTTAGCTCGGTCGCTAGCGGTTTATAGACTAGACTCCTACAATGAGCAGTTCTTC.

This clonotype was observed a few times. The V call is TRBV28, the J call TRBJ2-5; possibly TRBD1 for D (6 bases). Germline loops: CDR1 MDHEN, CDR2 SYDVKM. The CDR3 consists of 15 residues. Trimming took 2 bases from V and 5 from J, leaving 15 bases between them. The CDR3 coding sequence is TGTGCCAGCAGTTTAGGGAGACAGGTTAGGGAGACCCAGTACTTC. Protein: CASSLGRQVRETQYF.

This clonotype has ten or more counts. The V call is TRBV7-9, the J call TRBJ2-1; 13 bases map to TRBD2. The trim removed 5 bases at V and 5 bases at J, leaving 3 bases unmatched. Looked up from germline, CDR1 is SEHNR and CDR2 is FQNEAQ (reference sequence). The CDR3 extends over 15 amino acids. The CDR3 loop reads CASSLGLAGDNEQFF. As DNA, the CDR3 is TGTGCCAGCAGCCTTGGACTAGCGGGAGACAATGAGCAGTTCTTC. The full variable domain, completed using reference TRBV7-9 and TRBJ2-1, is DTGVSQNPRHKITKRGQNVTFRCDPISEHNRLYWYRQTLGQGPEFLTYFQNEAQLEKSRLLSDRFSAERPKGSFSTLEIQRTEQGDSAMYLCASSLGLAGDNEQFFGPGTRLTVL.

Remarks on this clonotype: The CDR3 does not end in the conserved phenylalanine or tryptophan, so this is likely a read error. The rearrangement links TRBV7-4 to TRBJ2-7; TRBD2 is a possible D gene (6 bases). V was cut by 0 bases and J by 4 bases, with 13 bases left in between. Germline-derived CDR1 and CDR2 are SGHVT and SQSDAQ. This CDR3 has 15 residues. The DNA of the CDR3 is TGTGCCAGCAGCTTAGCGTCGGGAGCTTCATACGAGCAGTACTTA. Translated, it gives CASSLASGASYEQYL.

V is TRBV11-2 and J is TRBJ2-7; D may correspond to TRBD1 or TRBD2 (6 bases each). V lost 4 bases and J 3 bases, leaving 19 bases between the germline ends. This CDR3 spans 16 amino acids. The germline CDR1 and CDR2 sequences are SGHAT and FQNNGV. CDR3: CASSSAGDSLHYEQYF. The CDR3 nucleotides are TGTGCCAGCAGCTCCGCAGGGGACTCCCTCCACTACGAGCAGTACTTC.

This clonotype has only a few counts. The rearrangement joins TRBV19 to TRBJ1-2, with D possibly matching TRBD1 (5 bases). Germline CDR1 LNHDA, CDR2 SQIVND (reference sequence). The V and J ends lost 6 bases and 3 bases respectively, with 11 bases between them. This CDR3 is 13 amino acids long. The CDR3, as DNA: TGTGCCAGTAGCCGCCGAGGGGACTATGGCTACACCTTC. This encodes CASSRRGDYGYTF. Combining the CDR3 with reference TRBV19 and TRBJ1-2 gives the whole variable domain DGGITQSPKYLFRKEGQNVTLSCEQNLNHDAMYWYRQDPGQGLRLIYYSQIVNDFQKGDIAEGYSVSREKKESFPLTVTSAQKNPTAFYLCASSRRGDYGYTFGSGTRLTVV.